This T cell receptor beta chain was found in a study of T-cell reconstitution after alpha-beta-depleted transplantation in children. Germline V lookup: CDR1 DFQATT, CDR2 SNEGSKA (reference sequence). The J segment lost 3 bases and the V segment lost 3 bases, leaving 5 bases of the junction unmatched. This CDR3 contains 13 residues. Preparing the TCRbeta library involved the use of unique molecular identifiers. In TCRdb, the PCR reads were re-called with MiXCR into one record per CDR3 protein. The data hold about 600,000 distinct CDR3 sequences, with under 25% observed a single time. The chain uses TRBV20-1 and TRBJ2-7; TRBD1 matches 7 bases. The starting material was PBMCs, mostly from graft donor cells, obtained 360 days after TCRalphabeta/CD19-depleted stem cell transplant. This receptor was taken from a boy under two years old who had a stem cell transplant for acute myeloid leukemia, so the T cells may come from the graft donor. CDR3 nucleotide sequence: TGCAGTGCTAGTTCGGGACAGAGCTACGAGCAGTACGTC. Translated: CSASSGQSYEQYV.